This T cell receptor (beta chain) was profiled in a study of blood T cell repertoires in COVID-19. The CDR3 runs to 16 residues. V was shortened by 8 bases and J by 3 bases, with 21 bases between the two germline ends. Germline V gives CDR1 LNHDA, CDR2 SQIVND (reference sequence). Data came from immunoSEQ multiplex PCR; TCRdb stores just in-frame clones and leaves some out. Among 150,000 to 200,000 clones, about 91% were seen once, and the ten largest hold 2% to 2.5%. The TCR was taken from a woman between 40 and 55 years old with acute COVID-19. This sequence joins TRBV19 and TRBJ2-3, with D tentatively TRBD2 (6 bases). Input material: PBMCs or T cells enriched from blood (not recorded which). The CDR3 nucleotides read TGTGCCAGTGATGACGGGGCAGGGAGGTATACAGATACGCAGTATTTT. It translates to CASDDGAGRYTDTQYF.